The rows below give T cell receptor beta chains drawn from one sample of a study of human T cells and chemical hapten exposure. TCRdb ran MiXCR on the RACE reads and lists one entry per CDR3 protein. The data show approximately 340,000 distinct CDR3 sequences, approximately 6.3% seen once. This specimen consisted of whole blood, obtained in connection with sensitization to the hapten diphenylcyclopropenone (DPC). Every receptor here comes from a woman between 18 and 29 years old with alopecia areata. Some clones in this sample may be carry-over from other donors' samples. Each CDR3 is given with its conserved first and last residue. The D gene is left open where the match is weak. Size tells how often a clone was seen (once, few, many) or the class of an expanded clone, and some rows leave it out.

d_call | clone_size | j_call | v_call | cdr3_nt | cdr3_aa
NA | few | TRBJ1-6 | TRBV7-2 | TGTGCCAGCAGCCCCTCAGGGACGAGAAATAATTCACCCCTCCACTTT | CASSPSGTRNNSPLHF
NA | few | TRBJ1-5 | TRBV28 | TGTGCCAGCAGTTTAGAGGTCGGACGGAAAACGCATTTT | CASSLEVGRKTHF
TRBD1 | NA | TRBJ1-1 | TRBV9 | TGTGCCAGCAGCGGAAGGACAGGGGTTGGAAACACTGAAGCTTTCTTT | CASSGRTGVGNTEAFF
NA | few | TRBJ2-7 | TRBV27 | TGTGCCAGCAGTTGGGGATACACCTACGAGCAGTACTTC | CASSWGYTYEQYF
TRBD1 | NA | TRBJ1-2 | TRBV12-3/TRBV12-4 | TGTGCCAGCAGTTTGCCCGGGGTACAGGGGAAAGGCTACACCTTC | CASSLPGVQGKGYTF
TRBD2 | many | TRBJ2-3 | TRBV12-3/TRBV12-4 | TGTGCCAGCAGTTCTGGGACTAGCGGAAGCACAGATACGCAGTATTTT | CASSSGTSGSTDTQYF
NA | many | TRBJ2-5 | TRBV14 | TGTGCCAGCAGTCATGCAGAGACCCAGTACTTC | CASSHAETQYF
NA | many | TRBJ2-3 | TRBV2 | TGTGCCAGCAGTGCGATTCGGAGCACAGATACGCAGTATTTT | CASSAIRSTDTQYF
NA | few | TRBJ2-3 | TRBV7-3 | TGTGCCAGCAGCTCTGTCCCCTCAGGCAGCCGTGGTACGCAGTATTTT | CASSSVPSGSRGTQYF
NA | few | TRBJ1-4 | TRBV7-9 | TGTGCCAGCAGCAGCCAGGAGTTTGGTGAAAAACTGTTTTTT | CASSSQEFGEKLFF
NA | NA | TRBJ1-2 | TRBV7-9 | TGTGCCAGCAGCGATAATCTCCCCCAGGGCTATGGCTACACCTTC | CASSDNLPQGYGYTF
NA | NA | TRBJ1-2 | TRBV20-1 | TGCAGTGCTAGCTGGGGAAATGGCTACACCTTC | CSASWGNGYTF
NA | few | TRBJ2-7 | TRBV28 | TGTGCCAGCAGCTACAGGCTACGGCAGTACTTC | CASSYRLRQYF
TRBD2 | few | TRBJ2-2 | TRBV24-1 | TGTGCCACCAGTGATCCTAGCGGGGGGTTCACCGGGGAGCTGTTTTTT | CATSDPSGGFTGELFF
NA | NA | TRBJ1-1 | TRBV6-2/TRBV6-3 | TGTGCCAGCAGCCTCACGGGTCTCCGAAACACTGAAGCTTTCTTT | CASSLTGLRNTEAFF
NA | NA | TRBJ1-4 | TRBV20-1 | TGCAGTGCTAGATCGCCCCAAAGTAATGAAAAACTGTTTTTT | CSARSPQSNEKLFF
TRBD2 | many | TRBJ2-1 | TRBV20-1 | TGCAGTGCTAGAGAGGGCGGGGGGGCCGATGAGCAGTTCTTC | CSAREGGGADEQFF
NA | few | TRBJ1-4 | TRBV20-1 | TGCAGTGTAACCGGGGGGAATGAAAAACTGTTTTTT | CSVTGGNEKLFF
TRBD1 | many | TRBJ1-6 | TRBV6-2/TRBV6-3 | TGTGCCAGCAGCCACCGGACAGGGGGCGATTCACCCCTCCACTTT | CASSHRTGGDSPLHF
NA | NA | TRBJ1-1 | TRBV10-3 | TGTGCCATCAGGACAGGCAACTGGGAAGCTTTCTTT | CAIRTGNWEAFF
NA | many | TRBJ1-6 | TRBV7-2 | TGTGCCAGCAGCCCGAATCGTGGGGGATTTCTTAATTCACCCCTCCACTTT | CASSPNRGGFLNSPLHF
NA | many | TRBJ2-7 | TRBV6-5 | TGTGCCAGCAGTTACGAGGGGGCCTACGAGCAGTACTTC | CASSYEGAYEQYF
TRBD1 | NA | TRBJ1-2 | TRBV18 | TGTGCCAGCTCACCGTGGGCGAGGGGGCTCTACTATGGCTACACCTTC | CASSPWARGLYYGYTF
NA | few | TRBJ1-2 | TRBV5-6 | TGTGCCAGCAGCCTAAAGGACAGCGCCGCTAACTATGGCTACACCTTC | CASSLKDSAANYGYTF
TRBD2 | many | TRBJ2-7 | TRBV4-2 | TGTGCCAGCAGCCAAGTCCCAGCGGGGGACAACGAGCAGTACTTC | CASSQVPAGDNEQYF
TRBD1 | many | TRBJ2-7 | TRBV28 | TGTGCCAGCAGTTTAGTCGGACAGGGCTACGAGCAGTACTTC | CASSLVGQGYEQYF
NA | many | TRBJ2-5 | TRBV28 | TGTGCCAGCAGTCCCTGGGACCTTAAAGAGACCCAGTACTTC | CASSPWDLKETQYF
NA | many | TRBJ2-6 | TRBV18 | TGTGCCAGCTCCACCCTTCTCTCTGGGGCCAACGTCCTGACTTTC | CASSTLLSGANVLTF
NA | NA | TRBJ1-1 | TRBV12-3/TRBV12-4 | TGTGCCAGCAGGTTTAGGGAAGGAGCTTTCTTT | CASRFREGAFF
NA | few | TRBJ2-6 | TRBV5-5 | TGTGCCAGCAGCCCAACGAACTCTGGGGCCAACGTCCTGACTTTC | CASSPTNSGANVLTF
TRBD1 | NA | TRBJ2-7 | TRBV12-3/TRBV12-4 | TGTGCCAGCAGAAAGGGACAGTATGCGGACGAGCAGTACTTC | CASRKGQYADEQYF
NA | few | TRBJ2-1 | TRBV28 | TGTGCCAGCAGTTTACCTGTTAACAATGAGCAGTTCTTC | CASSLPVNNEQFF
NA | few | TRBJ2-5 | TRBV24-1 | TGTGCCACCAGTGATTCGACAGGCTCCGGTGAGACCCAGTACTTC | CATSDSTGSGETQYF
TRBD2 | NA | TRBJ2-3 | TRBV20-1 | TGCAGTGCTAGAGAACTAGCGGGGGGGGCAGATACGCAGTATTTT | CSARELAGGADTQYF
TRBD1 | many | TRBJ2-3 | TRBV20-1 | TGCAGTGCTAGAGGTCAGACAGGGTGGACAGATACGCAGTATTTT | CSARGQTGWTDTQYF
NA | many | TRBJ1-5 | TRBV2 | TGTGCCAGCAGTTTGGACGCCGGCGATCAGCCCCAGCATTTT | CASSLDAGDQPQHF
NA | NA | TRBJ1-1 | TRBV29-1 | TGCAGCGTTTCCTCCCGGGGGGGGAGCACTGAAGCTTTCTTT | CSVSSRGGSTEAFF
NA | NA | TRBJ2-6 | TRBV27 | TGTGCCAGCAGTCTCCTGAGTGGTTCTGGGGCCAACGTCCTGACTTTC | CASSLLSGSGANVLTF
NA | many | TRBJ2-6 | TRBV2 | TGTGCCAGCACCCTAGACAACTCTGGGGCCAACGTCCTGACTTTC | CASTLDNSGANVLTF
NA | many | TRBJ2-3 | TRBV29-1 | TGCAGCGTCGGGGGAGGACGGGATACGCAGTATTTT | CSVGGGRDTQYF
TRBD2 | many | TRBJ2-5 | TRBV12-3/TRBV12-4 | TGTGCCAGCAGCCAGCGAAGCGGGGGGGGAGAGACCCAGTACTTC | CASSQRSGGGETQYF
NA | many | TRBJ1-5 | TRBV24-1 | TGTGCCACCAGTGATTTAAGCATTAATCAGCCCCAGCATTTT | CATSDLSINQPQHF
NA | many | TRBJ2-7 | TRBV4-3 | TGCGCCAGCAGCCAAGAGGGGGCAGGGAACTACGAGCAGTACTTC | CASSQEGAGNYEQYF
NA | many | TRBJ2-7 | TRBV28 | TGTGCCAGCATGGGAGCTAGCGTCTACGAGCAGTACTTC | CASMGASVYEQYF
TRBD2 | many | TRBJ2-1 | TRBV20-1 | TGCAGTGCTTCGCGGGGGAGCTCCTACAATGAGCAGTTCTTC | CSASRGSSYNEQFF
TRBD2 | many | TRBJ2-3 | TRBV7-9 | TGTGCCAGCAGCACTAGCGGGGGCCGGGCCCATACGCAGTATTTT | CASSTSGGRAHTQYF
NA | few | TRBJ1-2 | TRBV2 | TGTGCCAGCAGTGAAATACGAGCTAACTATGGCTACACCTTC | CASSEIRANYGYTF
NA | many | TRBJ2-3 | TRBV6-6 | TGTGCCAGCGGGGATGTGGATACGCAGTATTTT | CASGDVDTQYF
NA | NA | TRBJ1-3 | TRBV4-3 | TGCGCCAGCAGCCAAGAAAGGGGCTTCTCTGGAAACACCATATATTTT | CASSQERGFSGNTIYF
NA | few | TRBJ1-4 | TRBV5-1 | TGCGCCAGCAGCTTGGGGGCGTCAACTAATGAAAAACTGTTTTTT | CASSLGASTNEKLFF
TRBD1 | NA | TRBJ1-2 | TRBV7-2 | TGTGCCAGCAGCTCGGGACAGGGGGCCTATGGCTACACCTTC | CASSSGQGAYGYTF
NA | NA | TRBJ1-1 | TRBV7-6 | TGTGCCAGCAGCTTATATACAGGGTCTTTGAACACTGAAGCTTTCTTT | CASSLYTGSLNTEAFF